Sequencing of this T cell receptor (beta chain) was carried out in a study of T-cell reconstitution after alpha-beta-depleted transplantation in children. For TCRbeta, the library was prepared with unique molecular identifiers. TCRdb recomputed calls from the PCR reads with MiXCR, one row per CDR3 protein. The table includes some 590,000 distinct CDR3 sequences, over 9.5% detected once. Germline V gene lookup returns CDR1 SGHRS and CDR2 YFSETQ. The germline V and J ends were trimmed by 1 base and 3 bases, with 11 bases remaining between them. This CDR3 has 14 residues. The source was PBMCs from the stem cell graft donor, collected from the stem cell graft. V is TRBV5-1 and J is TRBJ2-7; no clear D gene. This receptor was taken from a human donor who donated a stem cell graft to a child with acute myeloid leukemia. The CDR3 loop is CASSLQLQDYEQYF. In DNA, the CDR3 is TGCGCCAGCAGCTTGCAACTCCAGGACTACGAGCAGTACTTC.